This TCR beta chain was sequenced for a study of shared clonotypes between healthy human individuals. Across the study: Each donor's CD8 memory used one plate, CD8 naive two, each CD4 subset three. Study results and limitations: Clonotypes which were not shared had lower generation probabilities than clonotypes that all four donors shared.

TCRdb's copy holds only in-frame clones and misses some; the assay was immunoSEQ multiplex PCR. There are 2 million to 2.5 million clones in the sample; roughly 95% occur only once, and 0.1% to 0.15% lies in the top ten. For this clone: Its antigen is still unknown.

Researchers partitioned CD4+ cells into CD45RA+ naive and CD45RA-negative memory subsets. The specimen sequenced was naive CD4+ T cells sorted from blood. Subset denoted: CD45RA+ positively selected. This clonotype originated in a man between 18 and 29 years old in good health.

DNA of the CDR3: TGCGCCAGCAGCTTGGGGCCTAGGGGGGCCGGCGAGCAGTACTTC. Its translation is CASSLGPRGAGEQYF. This rearrangement joins TRBV5-1 to TRBJ2-7; the D call may be TRBD1 or TRBD2 (6 bases each). This CDR3 has 15 residues. V was pared by 0 bases and J by 6 bases, with 16 bases between. Looked up from germline, CDR1 is SGHRS and CDR2 is YFSETQ.